One sample yielded the 20 T cell receptor beta chains listed below, sequenced in a study of blood T cell repertoires in COVID-19. Produced via immunoSEQ multiplex PCR; TCRdb's table is partial and in-frame only. The data hold approximately 170,000 clones, with approximately 79% observed a single time. Sequenced input: peripheral blood. The receptors derive from a woman in her 50s with acute or convalescent COVID-19.

The gene calls are TRBV15 and TRBJ2-7, with D unclear. Per the germline V gene, CDR1 is LNHNV and CDR2 is YYDKDF (reference sequence). V was cut by 4 bases and J by 3 bases, with 13 bases left in between. The CDR3 covers 14 residues. Written as DNA, the CDR3 is TGTGCCACCAGCAAAAGCAACAGCCTCTACGAGCAGTACTTC. This encodes CATSKSNSLYEQYF.

The V and J genes are TRBV5-8 and TRBJ1-3, with D possibly matching TRBD1 (5 bases). The CDR3 has 15 residues. Trimming stripped 4 bases from V and 0 bases from J, with 11 bases between. Looked up from germline, CDR1 is SGHTS and CDR2 is YDEGEE. Here the CDR3 DNA reads TGTGCCAGCAGCAAGGAGGGGTTCTCTGGAAACACCATATATTTT. The encoded protein is CASSKEGFSGNTIYF.

This clone was counted ten times or more. V and J are TRBV6-5 and TRBJ1-6, with TRBD1 identical over 7 bases. The CDR3 covers 14 residues. Germline values: CDR1 MNHEY, CDR2 SVGAGI. V lost 5 bases and J lost 5; bases outside the gene matches: 3. The DNA of the CDR3 is TGTGCCAGCAGTCTCGGGACAGATAATTCACCCCTCCACTTT. It is translated as CASSLGTDNSPLHF.

There are a few counts of this clone. The V gene is TRBV7-6, the J gene TRBJ2-7; 11 bases line up with TRBD2. With 2 bases clipped from V and 3 bases from J, the junction kept 3 bases outside the gene matches. This CDR3 has 15 residues. In germline, CDR1 is SGHVS, CDR2 FNYEAQ. The CDR3 bases are TGTGCCAGCAGCTTAAGTAGCGGGGGGGACTACGAGCAGTACTTC. Translating gives CASSLSSGGDYEQYF.

The V and J genes are TRBV4-3 and TRBJ1-2, with D maybe TRBD1 (5 bases). V lost 2 bases and J lost 5, with 18 bases in between. This CDR3 has 16 amino acids. Germline lookup yields CDR1 LGHNA and CDR2 YSLEER. The CDR3 DNA reads as TGCGCCAGCAGCCAAACGATGGCAGGGCCCTCGTATGGCTACACCTTC. Its translation: CASSQTMAGPSYGYTF.

This clone was counted a single time. V is TRBV29-1 and J is TRBJ2-7; the D gene is possibly TRBD2 (7 bases). V shed 8 bases and J shed 1 base, with 18 bases lying between them. The CDR3 covers 14 residues. Germline-derived CDR1 and CDR2 are SQVTM and ANQGSEA. The DNA for the CDR3 is TGCAGCATAATTAAGGGGGGGTATTCCTACGAGCAGTACTTC. Its protein is CSIIKGGYSYEQYF.

The chain joins TRBV2 to TRBJ2-1; no reliable D call. Per the germline V gene, CDR1 is SNHLY and CDR2 is FYNNEI. The V end was cut by 3 bases, the J end by 14 bases, with 14 bases between. The CDR3 is 12 residues long. The CDR3 DNA follows: TGTGCCAGCAGTGACTGGGCCCAGCCTAAGTTCTTC. This sequence encodes CASSDWAQPKFF.

This chain links TRBV7-9 with TRBJ2-3, with 12 bases fitting TRBD2. The germline gives CDR1 SEHNR, CDR2 FQNEAQ (reference sequence). J was trimmed by 4 bases and V by 5 bases; bases with no gene match: 7. The CDR3 totals 16 residues. CDR3 protein: CASSAPTSGSADTQYF. As DNA, the CDR3 is TGTGCCAGCAGCGCACCGACTAGCGGGAGCGCAGATACGCAGTATTTT.

This clone was detected once. The chain combines TRBV12-3 or TRBV12-4 with TRBJ2-7; tentatively, D is TRBD1 (5 bases). This CDR3 has 13 residues. The ends were cut back, 3 bases at V and 6 bases at J, with 12 bases in the middle. The CDR3 here is CASSLVGVGEQYF. CDR3 coding DNA: TGTGCCAGCAGTTTGGTAGGGGTGGGCGAGCAGTACTTC.

This clone was found once. The rearrangement uses TRBV30 and TRBJ1-2; D remains ambiguous. CDR3 length: 14 residues. V dropped 2 bases and J dropped 8 bases, with 18 bases sitting between them. Germline CDR1 is GTSNPN and CDR2 is SVGIG (reference sequence). The CDR3 loop reads CAWSQKMTRGGYTF. DNA for the CDR3: TGTGCCTGGAGTCAAAAAATGACCCGGGGAGGCTACACCTTC.

The chain has TRBV3-1 (or the pseudogene TRBV3-2) and TRBJ1-2; 10 nucleotides match TRBD1. Per germline, CDR1 LGHDT and CDR2 YNNKEL (reference sequence). V dropped 5 bases and J dropped 4; count of bases not matched to a gene: 7. This CDR3 is built from 15 residues. CDR3 bases: TGTGCCAGCAGCTACCGGGACAGGGGAATCTATGGCTACACCTTC. Its translation is CASSYRDRGIYGYTF.

This clone was recorded a few times. The rearrangement joins TRBV27 to TRBJ2-1, with 11 bases matching TRBD2. CDR3 length: 17 residues. Germline values: CDR1 MNHEY, CDR2 SMNVEV (reference sequence). After removal of 5 bases from V and 6 bases from J, the junction contained 12 bases not matched to a gene. The CDR3 sequence is CASSGLAGGKGANEQFF. Written as DNA, the CDR3 is TGTGCCAGCAGTGGTCTAGCGGGAGGAAAGGGAGCCAATGAGCAGTTCTTC.

The chain has TRBV3-1 (or the pseudogene TRBV3-2) and TRBJ2-7; TRBD2 might be the D (5 bases). The germline V gene has CDR1 LGHDT and CDR2 YNNKEL (reference sequence). The CDR3 has 14 amino acids. V lost 4 bases and J lost 5, with 15 bases in between. The DNA for the CDR3 is TGTGCCAGCAGCCCTGGGGTAGCGAGCGACGAGCAGTACTTC. This translates into CASSPGVASDEQYF.

The chain combines TRBV10-1 with TRBJ2-4; TRBD2 might be the D (5 bases). Looked up from germline, CDR1 is WNHNN and CDR2 is SYGVQD (reference sequence). The CDR3 spans 13 residues. V lost 4 bases to trimming and J lost 6 bases, with 10 bases between them. The CDR3: CASSAGKINIQYF. CDR3 DNA sequence: TGCGCCAGCAGTGCGGGGAAGATAAACATTCAGTACTTC.

This chain uses TRBV6-5 with TRBJ1-4, with TRBD1 matching over 9 bases. CDR1 and CDR2 (germline): MNHEY, SVGAGI. With V trimmed by 6 bases and J by 10 bases, 6 bases remained unmatched. This CDR3 contains 13 residues. CDR3 protein: CASSLDRGGKLFF. The CDR3 DNA is TGTGCCAGCAGCCTCGACAGGGGGGGAAAACTGTTTTTT.

In its sample, this clone was seen once. The chain employs TRBV30 and TRBJ1-6, with 8 bases lining up with TRBD1. Trimming at V came to 4 bases and at J to 0 bases, leaving 11 bases not matched to a gene. This CDR3 region has 18 residues. Germline CDR1 reads GTSNPN; CDR2 reads SVGIG (reference sequence). CDR3 amino acids: CAWNAGQGARSYNSPLHF. The DNA for the CDR3 is TGTGCCTGGAACGCGGGCCAGGGGGCTCGCTCCTATAATTCACCCCTCCACTTT.

The genes are TRBV19 and TRBJ2-1; 7 nucleotides agree with TRBD1. Germline assignment: CDR1 LNHDA and CDR2 SQIVND (reference sequence). V trimming: 3 bases; J trimming: 10 bases; junction bases outside the gene matches: 3. This CDR3 has 12 amino acids. Here the CDR3 DNA reads TGTGCCAGTAGTATTCGGACAGGAGAGCAGTTCTTC. Its protein product is CASSIRTGEQFF.

The chain employs TRBV29-1 and TRBJ1-2; 9 positions match TRBD1. The CDR3 totals 13 residues. CDR1 and CDR2 from the germline V gene are SQVTM and ANQGSEA. Losses at the gene ends were 7 bases for V and 5 bases for J; bases not matched to a gene: 8. CDR3 nucleotide sequence: TGCAGCGCCCGACAGGGGGTGTTTTATGGCTACACCTTC. It is translated as CSARQGVFYGYTF.

The V and J genes are TRBV30 and TRBJ1-3, with TRBD1 as a possible D gene (5 bases). Looked up from germline, CDR1 is GTSNPN and CDR2 is SVGIG (reference sequence). This CDR3 region has 16 residues. The V end was cut by 1 base, the J end by 8 bases, with 21 bases between. The CDR3, as DNA: TGTGCCTGGAGTGCGGGGACTCTTCCCGCAGGGCACACCATATATTTT. Encoded protein: CAWSAGTLPAGHTIYF.

The DNA of the CDR3 is TGTGCCAGCAGAGGCACAGGGAACACTGAAGCTTTCTTT. Protein: CASRGTGNTEAFF. The V and J genes are TRBV5-4 and TRBJ1-1, with D perhaps TRBD1 (5 bases). V lost 5 bases to trimming and J lost 1 base, with 9 bases between them. The germline gives CDR1 SGHNT, CDR2 YYREEE (reference sequence). This CDR3 contains 13 residues.